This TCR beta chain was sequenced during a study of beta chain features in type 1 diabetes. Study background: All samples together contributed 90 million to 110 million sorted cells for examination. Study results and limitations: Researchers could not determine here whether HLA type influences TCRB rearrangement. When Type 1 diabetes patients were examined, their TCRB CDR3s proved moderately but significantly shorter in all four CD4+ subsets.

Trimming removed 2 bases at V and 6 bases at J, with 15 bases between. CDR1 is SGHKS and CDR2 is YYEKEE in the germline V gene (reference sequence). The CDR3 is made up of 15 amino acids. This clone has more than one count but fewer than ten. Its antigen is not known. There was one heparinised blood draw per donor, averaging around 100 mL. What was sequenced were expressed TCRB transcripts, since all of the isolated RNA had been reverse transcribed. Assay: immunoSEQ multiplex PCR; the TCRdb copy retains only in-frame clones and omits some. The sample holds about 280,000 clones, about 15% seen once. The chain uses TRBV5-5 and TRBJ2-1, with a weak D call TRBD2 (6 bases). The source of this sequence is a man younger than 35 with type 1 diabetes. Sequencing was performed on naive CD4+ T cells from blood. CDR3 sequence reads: CASSFAGPPGNEQFF. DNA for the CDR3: TGTGCCAGCAGCTTTGCGGGGCCCCCCGGCAATGAGCAGTTCTTC.